The 2 T cell receptor beta chains below come from one sample, sequenced in a study of shared clonotypes between healthy human individuals. The method was immunoSEQ multiplex PCR; TCRdb's version includes in-frame clones alone and lacks a portion of them. The data contain fewer than 700,000 clones, around three quarters of them singletons. Sequenced sample: PBMCs. The receptors stem from a woman aged 40 to 55 in good health. Some clones in this sample may be carry-over from other donors' samples.

The chain carries TRBV11-2 and TRBJ2-3; D uncertain. CDR1 is SGHAT and CDR2 is FQNNGV in the germline V gene. Trimming removed 3 bases from V and 7 bases from J, with 14 bases in between. This CDR3 has 14 amino acids. The CDR3 DNA reads TGTGCCAGCAGCTTTGCGAGGCCCCACCATACGCAGTATTTT. It specifies CASSFARPHHTQYF.

The CDR3 DNA follows: TGTGCCAGCTCCCGCTTCGTCCCCGGGACAGGGAGTACCTTCTTAACCTACGAGCAGTACTTC. Residues: CASSRFVPGTGSTFLTYEQYF. The chain recombines TRBV18 with TRBJ2-7; 9 nucleotides agree with TRBD1. Losses at the gene ends were 6 bases for V and 2 bases for J; bases not matched to a gene: 26. The CDR3 contains 21 residues. Germline V CDR1 and CDR2: KGHSH, LQKENI.